These 18 T cell receptor gamma chains were sequenced from one sample in a study of intestinal T cells in coeliac disease. Each case's genomic DNA was extracted from ten roughly 5.1-µm formalin-fixed paraffin-embedded scrolls. The TRG library came from approximately 0.2 ug of biopsy DNA amplified with LymphoTrack primers. TCRdb reanalyzed the multiplex PCR reads using CATT. The sample consists of under 950 gamma-chain clones, around 40% of them appearing once. Sequences were obtained from a duodenal biopsy. Receptor source: a human donor who served as a control with a normal duodenal biopsy, not a healthy volunteer.

On this clone itself: At one end, the junction sequence differs from germline, possibly due to a read error. The V gene is TRGV8, the J gene TRGJP2. Germline CDR1 is VENAVY and CDR2 is YDSYNSRV. This CDR3 is built from 19 residues. The CDR3 loop reads CATWGRLWVDMSSDWIKTF. The CDR3 nucleotides read TGTGCCACCTGGGGTAGGCTATGGGTAGATATGAGTAGTGATTGGATCAAGACGTTT.

The J gene is TRGJP1, the V gene TRGV2. The germline V gene has CDR1 EGSNGY and CDR2 YDSYNSKV. V was clipped by 5 bases and J by 6 bases; unmatched bases: 9. This CDR3 has 14 amino acids. CDR3 loop: CATWGRPPGWFKIF. The CDR3 coding sequence is TGTGCCACCTGGGGACGCCCTCCTGGTTGGTTCAAGATATTT.

By proportion, this clone is large. This sequence joins TRGV10 and TRGJ1 or TRGJ2. TRGV10 is an ORF, with its function uncertain. The CDR3 has 11 amino acids. The V gene end was trimmed by 10 bases and the J gene end by 3 bases; junction bases not matched to a gene: 4. CDR3: CAAFPYYKKLF. The CDR3 DNA sequence: TGTGCTGCGTTCCCTTATTATAAGAAACTCTTT.

This clone is large. The rearrangement links TRGV4 to TRGJ1 or TRGJ2. V lost 3 bases to trimming and J lost 0 bases; unmatched junction nucleotides: 2. The CDR3 covers 13 residues. CDR1 and CDR2 (germline): EGSTGY, YDSYTSSV. DNA of the CDR3: TGTGCCACCTGGGATCTGAATTATTATAAGAAACTCTTT. Its translation: CATWDLNYYKKLF.

A word on this clone: A much larger clone sits a single nucleotide away, making a read error possible. The same CDR3 can be traced to other DNA sequences in this sample. The chain employs TRGV8 and TRGJP2. CDR1 VENAVY and CDR2 YDSYNSRV come from the germline V gene. This CDR3 has 19 amino acids. DNA of the CDR3: TGTGCCACCTGGGATAGGCTATGGGGTAGATATAGTAGTGACTGGATCAAGACGTTT. As protein: CATWDRLWGRYSSDWIKTF.

V is TRGV2 and J is TRGJP2. V lost 12 bases and J lost 0; bases outside the gene matches: 19. The CDR3 sequence is 17 residues long. CDR1 and CDR2 from the germline V gene are EGSNGY and YDSYNSKV. Here the CDR3 DNA reads TGTGCCCACCTCCCCCAGGGGCCATATAGTAGTGATTGGATCAAGACGTTT. It codes for CAHLPQGPYSSDWIKTF.

In its sample, this clone was seen once. V usage is TRGV2 and J usage is TRGJP2. The trim removed 0 bases at V and 13 bases at J, leaving 8 bases unmatched. The CDR3 contains 13 residues. Germline V CDR1 and CDR2: EGSNGY, YDSYNSKV. The CDR3, as DNA: TGTGCCACCTGGGACGGGTTGAGATTGATCAAGACGTTT. This encodes CATWDGLRLIKTF.

By sample share, this clone is hyperexpanded. Other DNA sequences in this sample translate to the same CDR3. The V and J genes are TRGV3 and TRGJP2. The germline V gene encodes CDR1 VTNTFY and CDR2 YDVSTARD (reference sequence). This CDR3 region has 13 residues. J was trimmed by 7 bases and V by 0 bases; bases with no gene match: 2. CDR3 DNA: TGTGCCACCTGGGACAGGCATGATTGGATCAAGACGTTT. Translating gives CATWDRHDWIKTF.

This clone has just a few counts. The rearrangement joins TRGV8 to TRGJ1 or TRGJ2. Germline V gene sequence: CDR1 VENAVY, CDR2 YDSYNSRV. The ends lost 6 bases at V and 9 bases at J; junction bases unmatched: 17. The CDR3 has 14 residues. The CDR3 protein is CATWITRFFAKKLF. CDR3 in DNA: TGTGCCACCTGGATAACTCGCTTTTTCGCTAAGAAACTCTTT.

As for this clone: This likely traces to a read error, being one base from a far larger clone. The sample has other DNA sequences that encode this CDR3 too. The J gene is TRGJ1 or TRGJ2, the V gene TRGV3. Germline CDR1 and CDR2: VTNTFY and YDVSTARD (reference sequence). V gave up 1 base and J gave up 5 bases; unmatched junction bases: 5. CDR3 length equals 13 residues. Here the CDR3 reads CATWDRPHYKKLF. DNA of the CDR3: TGTGCCACCTGGGACAGACCTCATTATAAGAAACTCTTT.

The chain is built from TRGV9 and TRGJ1 or TRGJ2. The CDR3 runs 13 residues. V gave up 10 bases and J gave up 2 bases; unmatched junction bases: 11. Per the germline V gene, CDR1 is GITISATS and CDR2 is ISYDGTV (reference sequence). CDR3 amino acids: CAFVGSHYYKKLF. For the CDR3, the DNA is TGTGCCTTTGTGGGGAGTCATTATTATAAGAAACTCTTT.

This chain's CDR3 is CATWDRHKEGKLF. The CDR3 DNA follows: TGTGCCACCTGGGATAGGCATAAAGAGGGGAAACTCTTT. The V and J genes are TRGV8 and TRGJ1 or TRGJ2. There are 13 residues in the CDR3. The V gene's germline CDR1 is VENAVY and CDR2 YDSYNSRV. V trimming: 0 bases; J trimming: 12 bases; junction bases outside the gene matches: 11.

The chain uses TRGV11 and TRGJ1 or TRGJ2. TRGV11 is flagged as an ORF with uncertain function. The V gene end was trimmed by 2 bases and the J gene end by 9 bases; junction bases not matched to a gene: 10. The length of the CDR3 is 14 residues. As DNA, the CDR3 is TGTGCCTGCTGGATTAGGCGGTTCCTTATTAAGAAACTCTTT. It codes for CACWIRRFLIKKLF.

This clone has a single count. The V and J genes are TRGV10 and TRGJ1 or TRGJ2. TRGV10 is treated as an ORF (open reading frame) with a function not yet certain. This CDR3 has 12 amino acids. Trimming cost V 7 bases and J 3 bases; bases outside gene matches: 4. CDR3 in amino acids: CAAWFRYYKKLF. In nucleotides, the CDR3 is TGTGCTGCGTGGTTCCGTTATTATAAGAAACTCTTT.

The chain carries TRGV9 and TRGJ1 or TRGJ2. The germline V gene encodes CDR1 GITISATS and CDR2 ISYDGTV (reference sequence). Losses at the gene ends were 0 bases for V and 5 bases for J; bases not matched to a gene: 4. The CDR3 extends over 13 amino acids. CDR3 coding DNA: TGTGCCTTGTGGGAGGTGATCGATTATAAGAAACTCTTT. Protein product: CALWEVIDYKKLF.

The chain is built from TRGV4 and TRGJ1 or TRGJ2. The J segment lost 7 bases and the V segment lost 4 bases, leaving 7 bases of the junction unmatched. Looked up from germline, CDR1 is EGSTGY and CDR2 is YDSYTSSV. The CDR3 extends over 12 amino acids. The CDR3 loop reads CATWEYEYKKLF. The CDR3 DNA reads as TGTGCCACCTGGGAATACGAATATAAGAAACTCTTT.

In its sample, this clone was seen a few times. The V call is TRGV8, the J call TRGJ1 or TRGJ2. The trim removed 5 bases at V and 7 bases at J, leaving 17 bases unmatched. Per germline, CDR1 VENAVY and CDR2 YDSYNSRV. This CDR3 has 15 residues. For the CDR3, the DNA is TGTGCCACCTGGGGTCCCTTCCCTTTTCGATATAAGAAACTCTTT. Protein product: CATWGPFPFRYKKLF.

In its sample, this clone is large. V is TRGV2 and J is TRGJ1 or TRGJ2. CDR3 length: 12 residues. Germline loops: CDR1 EGSNGY, CDR2 YDSYNSKV. The V and J ends lost 0 bases and 4 bases, in that order; junction bases with no gene match: 0. The CDR3 DNA is TGTGCCACCTGGGACGGGTATTATAAGAAACTCTTT. Protein product: CATWDGYYKKLF.